This T cell receptor beta chain is drawn from a study of control samples from healthy donors and cancer patients. V shed 1 base and J 2 bases; nucleotides not matched to a gene: 9. CDR3 length: 17 amino acids. The germline gives CDR1 SGHTA, CDR2 FQGNSA. The protocol was immunoSEQ multiplex PCR, while the TCRdb copy is restricted to in-frame clones and leaves out a portion. This table has 150,000 or so clones, approximately 94% appearing once. The receptor comes from a man aged 40-49 years in good health. V gene TRBV7-2 combines with J gene TRBJ2-5; 8 nucleotides align to TRBD1. What was sequenced was blood. The CDR3 protein is CASSLGLQGAKQETQYF. The DNA for the CDR3 is TGTGCCAGCAGCTTAGGCCTCCAGGGGGCGAAGCAAGAGACCCAGTACTTC.